The 29 T cell receptor beta chains in this list originate from one sample, sequenced in a study of shared clonotypes between healthy human individuals. Some clones are missing from TCRdb's copy, which holds only in-frame ones; the method was immunoSEQ multiplex PCR. The table includes hundreds of thousands of clones, almost 95% detected once. Selected positively for CCR7 and CD45RO-negative, naive CD8 cells excluded terminally differentiated effector memory CD45RA+ cells. The sequencing sample was made of naive CD8+ T cells sorted from blood. Every receptor here comes from a man aged 25 to 40 in good health.

This clone has only one observation. The chain links TRBV27 to TRBJ2-7; a possible D gene is TRBD2 (5 bases). The CDR3 is 14 amino acids. Trimming pared 6 bases from V and 7 bases from J, leaving 19 bases between. Germline lookup yields CDR1 MNHEY and CDR2 SMNVEV (reference sequence). Written as DNA, the CDR3 is TGTGCCAGCAGCGACCAATTACCCGCGGGTGAGCAGTACTTC. Translation gives CASSDQLPAGEQYF.

V is TRBV7-9 and J is TRBJ2-1, with 8 bases fitting TRBD2. The junction had 17 bases not matched to a gene; V was cut back by 4 bases and J by 6 bases. Germline-derived CDR1 and CDR2 are SEHNR and FQNEAQ (reference sequence). The CDR3 runs 18 residues. The CDR3: CASSSWSVSSGPVNEQFF. CDR3 DNA: TGTGCCAGCAGCTCCTGGTCGGTGTCTAGCGGGCCTGTCAATGAGCAGTTCTTC.

CDR3 protein: CASNPGGSEQFF. The CDR3 DNA reads as TGTGCCAGCAACCCCGGGGGGAGTGAGCAGTTCTTC. The rearrangement uses TRBV28 and TRBJ2-1; TRBD2 matches 7 bases. Trimming took 7 bases from V and 9 from J; bases not matched to a gene: 6. This CDR3 region has 12 residues. Germline CDR1 and CDR2: MDHEN and SYDVKM. Full variable domain (missing parts from reference TRBV28 and TRBJ2-1): DVKVTQSSRYLVKRTGEKVFLECVQDMDHENMFWYRQDPGLGLRLIYFSYDVKMKEKGDIPEGYSVSREKKERFSLILESASTNQTSMYLCASNPGGSEQFFGPGTRLTVL.

The chain employs TRBV4-2 and TRBJ2-7; TRBD2 matches at 15 bases. The CDR3 runs to 17 residues. The V gene end was trimmed by 3 bases and the J gene end by 7 bases; junction bases not matched to a gene: 10. Per germline, CDR1 LGHNA and CDR2 YNFKEQ. DNA of the CDR3: TGTGCCAGCAGCCATTCCCCGGGACTAGCGGGAGGAAATGAGCAGTACTTC. It encodes CASSHSPGLAGGNEQYF.

This clone was found a few times. The chain is built from TRBV7-2 and TRBJ2-7, with D perhaps matching TRBD2 (6 bases). CDR3 size: 15 residues. Germline lookup yields CDR1 SGHTA and CDR2 FQGNSA. V dropped 5 bases and J dropped 3 bases, with 17 bases sitting between them. In DNA, the CDR3 is TGTGCCAGCAGCCCCCTGGGGGGACGGATCTACGAGCAGTACTTC. It is translated as CASSPLGGRIYEQYF.

The chain employs TRBV9 and TRBJ2-7; perhaps D is TRBD1 or TRBD2 (5 bases each). CDR1 SGDLS and CDR2 YYNGEE come from the germline V gene. V lost 3 bases and J 2 bases, leaving 9 bases between the germline ends. This CDR3 region has 13 residues. The CDR3 loop reads CASSGDGTYEQYF. For the CDR3, the DNA is TGTGCCAGCAGCGGGGACGGAACCTACGAGCAGTACTTC.

The genes are TRBV2 and TRBJ2-3, with TRBD1 identical over 10 bases. The CDR3 spans 15 residues. Trimming cost V 3 bases and J 1 base; bases outside gene matches: 1. CDR1 is SNHLY, CDR2 FYNNEI, per germline. The CDR3 region has the DNA TGTGCCAGCAGTGACGGGACAGGGGGCACAGATACGCAGTATTTT. Translation gives CASSDGTGGTDTQYF.

V and J are TRBV27 and TRBJ2-1; weak D call: TRBD2 (7 bases). CDR3 length: 15 amino acids. V was clipped by 0 bases and J by 12 bases, with 18 bases between them. Germline V CDR1 and CDR2: MNHEY, SMNVEV (reference sequence). CDR3 coding DNA: TGTGCCAGCAGTTTATCTGGGGGGGCTTTCAAGGGGCAGTTCTTC. Protein product: CASSLSGGAFKGQFF.

This chain connects TRBV18 to TRBJ2-1; no reliable D call. V lost 8 bases and J 4 bases, leaving 12 bases between the germline ends. Per the germline V gene, CDR1 is KGHSH and CDR2 is LQKENI. The CDR3 has 13 amino acids. The CDR3 sequence: CASQNADYNEQFF. CDR3 bases: TGTGCCAGCCAAAACGCAGATTACAATGAGCAGTTCTTC.

The chain carries TRBV9 and TRBJ2-7; 10 bases agree with TRBD1. Per germline, CDR1 SGDLS and CDR2 YYNGEE. The CDR3 is 17 residues long. V was clipped by 3 bases and J by 2 bases; unmatched bases: 11. In DNA, the CDR3 is TGTGCCAGCAGCGCCCCTTCCCGGGACAGGGGTACCTACGAGCAGTACTTC. Translating it yields CASSAPSRDRGTYEQYF.

The chain links TRBV9 to TRBJ1-2; 12 nucleotides match TRBD1. The V gene end was trimmed by 6 bases and the J gene end by 4 bases; junction bases not matched to a gene: 10. Per the germline V gene, CDR1 is SGDLS and CDR2 is YYNGEE. This CDR3 has 16 residues. In nucleotides, the CDR3 is TGTGCCAGCAACCTAGGGACAGGGGGCGCTATCTATGGCTACACCTTC. Amino acids: CASNLGTGGAIYGYTF.

This chain links TRBV27 with TRBJ1-2, with D unclear. Germline-derived CDR1 and CDR2 are MNHEY and SMNVEV (reference sequence). Trimming pared 8 bases from V and 1 base from J, leaving 11 bases between. This CDR3 spans 13 amino acids. CDR3 in DNA: TGTGCCAGCCGCCCTGGGGTTAACTATGGCTACACCTTC. This codes for CASRPGVNYGYTF.

The chain carries TRBV29-1 and TRBJ2-1; TRBD2 matches at 9 bases. The CDR3 totals 15 residues. Germline loops: CDR1 SQVTM, CDR2 ANQGSEA. J was trimmed by 3 bases and V by 1 base; bases with no gene match: 4. The CDR3 region is CSVEVLAGNYNEQFF. The CDR3 DNA reads TGCAGCGTTGAAGTCCTAGCGGGAAACTACAATGAGCAGTTCTTC.

V gene TRBV9 combines with J gene TRBJ2-1, with 11 nucleotides matching TRBD2. In germline, CDR1 is SGDLS, CDR2 YYNGEE. CDR3 length equals 15 residues. Losses at the gene ends were 3 bases for V and 6 bases for J; bases not matched to a gene: 5. The DNA of the CDR3 is TGTGCCAGCAGCGAACTAGCGGGAGAGTTCAATGAGCAGTTCTTC. Residues: CASSELAGEFNEQFF.

The chain has TRBV6-5 and TRBJ2-1, with 12 bases matching TRBD2. Trimming took 0 bases from V and 7 from J; bases not matched to a gene: 4. Germline CDR1 is MNHEY and CDR2 is SVGAGI. The CDR3 is made up of 16 amino acids. The CDR3 loop is CASSYSKTSGGNEQFF. The DNA for the CDR3 is TGTGCCAGCAGTTACTCCAAGACTAGCGGGGGAAATGAGCAGTTCTTC.

About this clone itself: The identical CDR3 is also encoded by other nucleotide sequences in the sample. The rearrangement joins TRBV19 to TRBJ1-1; D unclear. CDR3 length: 13 amino acids. From germline, CDR1 is LNHDA and CDR2 SQIVND (reference sequence). Trimming removed 3 bases at V and 4 bases at J, with 9 bases between. CDR3 sequence: CASSITKRTEAFF. CDR3 sequence (DNA): TGTGCCAGTAGTATCACTAAGCGCACTGAAGCTTTCTTT.

This clone was seen ten or more times. The chain joins TRBV5-6 to TRBJ2-1; D is undetermined. V lost 0 bases and J lost 4, with 5 bases in between. The CDR3 consists of 13 residues. Looked up from germline, CDR1 is SGHDT and CDR2 is YYEEEE. DNA for the CDR3: TGTGCCAGCAGCTTGGACGAGTACAATGAGCAGTTCTTC. Translating it yields CASSLDEYNEQFF.

The chain joins TRBV6-1 to TRBJ1-5; perhaps TRBD1 as D (5 bases). The CDR3 loop spans 15 amino acids. The V and J ends lost 1 base and 3 bases respectively, with 10 bases between them. Germline V lookup: CDR1 MNHNS, CDR2 SASEGT. For the CDR3, the DNA is TGTGCCAGCAGTGAAGGTCTGGGGACCAATCAGCCCCAGCATTTT. Translating gives CASSEGLGTNQPQHF.

The gene calls are TRBV11-2 and TRBJ2-1; 9 bases agree with TRBD2. The junction had 10 bases not matched to a gene; V was cut back by 1 base and J by 12 bases. CDR3 length: 15 amino acids. CDR1 and CDR2 from the germline V gene are SGHAT and FQNNGV. This CDR3 is CASSLGSSGIIRQFF. CDR3 sequence (DNA): TGTGCCAGCAGCTTAGGATCTAGCGGGATTATCCGGCAGTTCTTC.

The chain couples TRBV14 to TRBJ2-1; 11 bases line up with TRBD2. CDR3 length: 17 amino acids. The V gene end was trimmed by 3 bases and the J gene end by 6 bases; junction bases not matched to a gene: 10. Germline lookup yields CDR1 SGHDN and CDR2 FVKESK. The CDR3 region is CASSQAWASGRFNEQFF. DNA of the CDR3: TGTGCCAGCAGCCAGGCTTGGGCTAGCGGGAGGTTCAATGAGCAGTTCTTC.

The chain has TRBV9 and TRBJ2-1; D is uncertain. This CDR3 comprises 16 residues. CDR1 is SGDLS and CDR2 is YYNGEE in the germline V gene. V was clipped by 2 bases and J by 0 bases, with 12 bases between them. This chain's CDR3 is CASSVTARSSYNEQFF. In DNA form, the CDR3 reads TGTGCCAGCAGCGTGACTGCTCGGAGCTCCTACAATGAGCAGTTCTTC.

This sequence joins TRBV7-9 and TRBJ2-7; the match to TRBD1 covers 8 bases. The CDR3 spans 12 residues. Germline CDR1 reads SEHNR; CDR2 reads FQNEAQ (reference sequence). With V trimmed by 5 bases and J by 9 bases, 6 bases remained unmatched. In DNA form, the CDR3 reads TGTGCCAGCAGCGAGACAGGGGCCGTGCAGTACTTC. Protein product: CASSETGAVQYF.

Regarding this clone: This sample includes further DNA sequences coding for the same CDR3. The rearrangement joins TRBV5-6 to TRBJ2-1; D unresolved. Germline assignment: CDR1 SGHDT and CDR2 YYEEEE. The CDR3 is 11 residues long. V gave up 1 base and J gave up 8 bases, with 4 bases separating them. The DNA of the CDR3 is TGTGCCAGCAGCTTGCTCGATGAGCAGTTCTTC. This codes for CASSLLDEQFF.

The J gene is TRBJ2-7, the V gene TRBV15; D possibly corresponds to TRBD1 (6 bases). Germline CDR1 reads LNHNV; CDR2 reads YYDKDF (reference sequence). CDR3 size: 18 residues. V was shortened by 0 bases and J by 0 bases, with 18 bases between the two germline ends. The CDR3 is CATSREGRTVRSSYEQYF. The CDR3 DNA is TGTGCCACCAGCAGAGAGGGGCGGACAGTGCGGAGCTCCTACGAGCAGTACTTC. The whole variable domain, remainder taken from reference TRBV15 and TRBJ2-7, is DAMVIQNPRYQVTQFGKPVTLSCSQTLNHNVMYWYQQKSSQAPKLLFHYYDKDFNNEADTPDNFQSRRPNTSFCFLDIRSPGLGDTAMYLCATSREGRTVRSSYEQYFGPGTRLTVT.

V usage is TRBV10-3 and J usage is TRBJ2-7; D call uncertain. Germline V gene lookup returns CDR1 ENHRY and CDR2 SYGVKD. The V and J ends lost 2 bases and 6 bases respectively, with 11 bases between them. The CDR3 has 13 amino acids. For the CDR3, the DNA is TGTGCCATCAGTGAGCCGACGGGTGGCGAGCAGTACTTC. As protein: CAISEPTGGEQYF.

The genes are TRBV19 and TRBJ2-3; 10 bases fit TRBD2. The CDR3 contains 15 residues. Germline CDR1 is LNHDA and CDR2 is SQIVND (reference sequence). V lost 5 bases, J lost 2 bases, and 4 bases stayed unmatched. CDR3 protein: CASSGLAGVTDTQYF. CDR3 bases: TGTGCCAGTAGTGGGCTAGCGGGAGTCACAGATACGCAGTATTTT.

About this clone itself: Additional DNA sequences in this sample encode the identical CDR3. This chain joins TRBV27 and TRBJ2-7, with TRBD1 identical over 8 bases. The germline CDR1 and CDR2 sequences are MNHEY and SMNVEV (reference sequence). The CDR3 loop spans 14 amino acids. Losses at the gene ends were 5 bases for V and 6 bases for J; bases not matched to a gene: 9. As DNA, the CDR3 is TGTGCCAGCAGTCTTGGACAGGGCGGTCGCGAGCAGTACTTC. It is translated as CASSLGQGGREQYF.

V is TRBV6-5 and J is TRBJ1-1; D unresolved. The V and J ends lost 0 bases and 4 bases respectively, with 12 bases between them. This CDR3 contains 15 residues. The germline gives CDR1 MNHEY, CDR2 SVGAGI. CDR3 in DNA: TGTGCCAGCAGTTACTCCCTGGCGCTTTCCACTGAAGCTTTCTTT. Protein: CASSYSLALSTEAFF.

CDR3 loop: CASSPTRTGISTYEQYF. The CDR3 DNA reads TGTGCCAGCAGTCCAACTCGGACAGGGATTAGTACCTACGAGCAGTACTTC. This chain connects TRBV28 to TRBJ2-7, with 8 bases aligning to TRBD1. CDR3 length: 17 amino acids. Trimming removed 5 bases from V and 2 bases from J; junction bases left unmatched: 14. Per germline, CDR1 MDHEN and CDR2 SYDVKM.